This TCR beta chain was sequenced during a study of T cell responses to AZD1222 COVID-19 vaccine. Regarding this clone: As yet, its antigen is unknown.

Only in-frame clones appear in the TCRdb table, and some are missing; sequencing was by immunoSEQ multiplex PCR. The sample shows some 140,000 clones, 80% to 90% of them seen only once. The germline V gene encodes CDR1 SGHVS and CDR2 FNYEAQ. The CDR3 is 15 amino acids. V was clipped by 5 bases and J by 7 bases; unmatched bases: 12. Study-level points and caveats: Just 6 or 7 people given AZD1222 tested seropositive at baseline. Most donors were white British and more were female, and clonal diversity was possibly underestimated.

This TCR came from an adult in good health. The chain links TRBV7-6 to TRBJ2-7; 9 bases match TRBD2. This sample comprised peripheral blood, obtained on day 0 of AZD1222 vaccination. The CDR3 DNA sequence: TGTGCCAGCAGCCCGTTTAGCGGGAGTGCGGAAGAGCAGTACTTC. Translated, it gives CASSPFSGSAEEQYF.